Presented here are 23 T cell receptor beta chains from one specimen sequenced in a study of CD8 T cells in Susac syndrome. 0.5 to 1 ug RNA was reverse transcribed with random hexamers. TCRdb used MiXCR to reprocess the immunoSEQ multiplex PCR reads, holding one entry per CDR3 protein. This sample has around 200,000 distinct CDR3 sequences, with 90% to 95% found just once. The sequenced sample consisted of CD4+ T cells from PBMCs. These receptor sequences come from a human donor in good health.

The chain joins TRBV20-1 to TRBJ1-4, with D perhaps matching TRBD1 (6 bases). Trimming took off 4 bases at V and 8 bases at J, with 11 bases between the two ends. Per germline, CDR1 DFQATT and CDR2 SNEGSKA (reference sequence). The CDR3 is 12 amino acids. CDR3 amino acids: CSATRGNEKLFF. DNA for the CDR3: TGCAGTGCTACCAGGGGCAACGAAAAACTGTTTTTT.

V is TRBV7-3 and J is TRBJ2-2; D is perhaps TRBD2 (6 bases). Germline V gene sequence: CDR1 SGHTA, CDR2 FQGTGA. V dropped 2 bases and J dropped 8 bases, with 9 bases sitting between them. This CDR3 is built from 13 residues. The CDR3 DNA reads TGTGCCAGCAGCTTATCGGGGGAAGGGGAGCTGTTTTTT. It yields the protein CASSLSGEGELFF.

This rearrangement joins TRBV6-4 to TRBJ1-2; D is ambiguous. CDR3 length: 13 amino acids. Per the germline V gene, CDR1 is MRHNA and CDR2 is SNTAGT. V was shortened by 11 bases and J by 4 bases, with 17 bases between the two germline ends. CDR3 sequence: CALDRSSLYGYTF. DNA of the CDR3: TGTGCCCTCGATCGTTCATCACTCTATGGCTACACCTTC.

The DNA of the CDR3 is TGTGCCAGCTCCGGCCAGGGCACAACCCAAGAGACCCAGTACTTC. It specifies CASSGQGTTQETQYF. The V call is TRBV2, the J call TRBJ2-5; TRBD1 is a possible D gene (5 bases). The ends were cut back, 8 bases at V and 1 base at J, with 17 bases in the middle. The length of the CDR3 is 15 residues. Per germline, CDR1 SNHLY and CDR2 FYNNEI.

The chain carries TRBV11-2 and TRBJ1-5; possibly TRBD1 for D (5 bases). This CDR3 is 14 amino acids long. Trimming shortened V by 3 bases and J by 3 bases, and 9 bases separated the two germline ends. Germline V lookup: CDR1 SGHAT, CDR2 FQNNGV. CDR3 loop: CASSFGQLNQPQHF. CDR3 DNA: TGTGCCAGCAGCTTTGGACAACTCAATCAGCCCCAGCATTTT.

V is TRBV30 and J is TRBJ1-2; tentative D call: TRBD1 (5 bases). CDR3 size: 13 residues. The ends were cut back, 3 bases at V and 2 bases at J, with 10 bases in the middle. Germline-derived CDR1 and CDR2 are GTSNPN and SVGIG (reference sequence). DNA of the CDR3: TGTGCCTGGAGCGAAACAGGAAACTATGGCTACACCTTC. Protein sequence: CAWSETGNYGYTF.

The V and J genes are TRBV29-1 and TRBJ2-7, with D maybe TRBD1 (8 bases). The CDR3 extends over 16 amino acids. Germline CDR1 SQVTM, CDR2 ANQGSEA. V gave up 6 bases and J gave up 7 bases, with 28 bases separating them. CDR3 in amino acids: CSVVPPYGNRGGEQYF. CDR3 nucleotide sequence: TGCAGCGTCGTCCCCCCTTACGGAAACAGGGGGGGGGAGCAGTACTTC.

The CDR3 loop is CSAESRGRNEKLFF. Here the CDR3 DNA reads TGCAGTGCCGAATCCAGGGGGCGGAATGAAAAACTGTTTTTT. The chain has TRBV20-1 and TRBJ1-4; 8 bases fit TRBD1. The CDR3 length is 14 residues. V lost 6 bases, J lost 5 bases, and 8 bases stayed unmatched. Germline assignment: CDR1 DFQATT and CDR2 SNEGSKA (reference sequence).

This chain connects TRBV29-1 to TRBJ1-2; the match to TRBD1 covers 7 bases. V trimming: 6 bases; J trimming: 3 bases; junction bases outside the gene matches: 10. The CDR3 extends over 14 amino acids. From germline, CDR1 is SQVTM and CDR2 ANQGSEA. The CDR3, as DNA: TGCAGCGTGTGGGACGGGACAGCCGACTATGGCTACACCTTC. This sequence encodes CSVWDGTADYGYTF.

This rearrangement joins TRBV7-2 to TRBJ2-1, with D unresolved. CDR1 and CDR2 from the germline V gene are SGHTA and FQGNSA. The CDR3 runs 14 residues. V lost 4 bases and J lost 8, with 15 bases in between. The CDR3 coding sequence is TGTGCCAGCAGCTCCGGTACCGCGCACGATGAGCAGTTCTTC. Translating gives CASSSGTAHDEQFF.

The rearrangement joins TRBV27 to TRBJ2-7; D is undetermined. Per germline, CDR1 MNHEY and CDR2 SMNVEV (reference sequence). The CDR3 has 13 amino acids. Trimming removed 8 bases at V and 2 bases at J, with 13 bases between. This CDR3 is CASSTFTTYEQYF. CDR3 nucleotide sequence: TGTGCCAGCTCGACCTTCACCACCTACGAGCAGTACTTC.

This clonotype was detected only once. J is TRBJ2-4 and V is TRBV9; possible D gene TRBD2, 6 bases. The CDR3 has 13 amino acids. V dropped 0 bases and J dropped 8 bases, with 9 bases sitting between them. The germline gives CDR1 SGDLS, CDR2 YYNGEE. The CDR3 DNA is TGTGCCAGCAGCGTAGGAGGGGAGGACATTCAGTACTTC. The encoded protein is CASSVGGEDIQYF.

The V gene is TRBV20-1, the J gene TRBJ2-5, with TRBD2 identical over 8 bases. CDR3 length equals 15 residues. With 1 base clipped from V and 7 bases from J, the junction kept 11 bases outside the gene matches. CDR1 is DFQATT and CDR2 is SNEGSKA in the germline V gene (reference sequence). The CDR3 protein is CSARVSSDGGVTQYF. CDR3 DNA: TGCAGTGCTAGAGTCTCAAGCGACGGGGGGGTGACCCAGTACTTC.

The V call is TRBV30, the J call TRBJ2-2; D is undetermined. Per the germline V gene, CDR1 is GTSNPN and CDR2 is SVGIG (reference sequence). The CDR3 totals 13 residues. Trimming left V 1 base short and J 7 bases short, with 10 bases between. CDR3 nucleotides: TGTGCCTGGAGTGAACAGCCTGGCGGGGAGCTGTTTTTT. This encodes CAWSEQPGGELFF.

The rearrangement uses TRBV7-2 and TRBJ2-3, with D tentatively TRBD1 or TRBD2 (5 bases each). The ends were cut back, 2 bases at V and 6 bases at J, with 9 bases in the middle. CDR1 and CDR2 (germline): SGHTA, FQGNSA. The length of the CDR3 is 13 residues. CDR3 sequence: CASSLPGRDTQYF. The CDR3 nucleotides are TGTGCCAGCAGCTTACCGGGGCGGGATACGCAGTATTTT.

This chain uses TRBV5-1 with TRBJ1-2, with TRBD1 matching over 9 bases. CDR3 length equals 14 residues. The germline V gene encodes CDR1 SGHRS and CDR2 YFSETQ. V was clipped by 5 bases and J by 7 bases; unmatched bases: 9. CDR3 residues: CASRPQGARSGYTF. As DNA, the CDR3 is TGCGCCAGCAGACCACAGGGGGCGCGTTCTGGCTACACCTTC.

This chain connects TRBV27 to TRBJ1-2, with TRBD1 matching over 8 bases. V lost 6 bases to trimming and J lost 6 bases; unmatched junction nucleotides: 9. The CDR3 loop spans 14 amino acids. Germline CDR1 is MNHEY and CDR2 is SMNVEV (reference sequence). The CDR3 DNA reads TGTGCCAGCAGACCAACAGGGGGAGGAGATGGCTACACCTTC. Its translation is CASRPTGGGDGYTF.

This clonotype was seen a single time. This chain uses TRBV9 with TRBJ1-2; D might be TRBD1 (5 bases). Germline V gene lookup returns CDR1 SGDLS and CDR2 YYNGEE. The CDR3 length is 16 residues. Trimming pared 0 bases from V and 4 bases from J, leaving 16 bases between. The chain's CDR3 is CASSVGGSNGAYGYTF. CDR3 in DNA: TGTGCCAGCAGCGTAGGCGGCAGCAACGGGGCCTATGGCTACACCTTC.

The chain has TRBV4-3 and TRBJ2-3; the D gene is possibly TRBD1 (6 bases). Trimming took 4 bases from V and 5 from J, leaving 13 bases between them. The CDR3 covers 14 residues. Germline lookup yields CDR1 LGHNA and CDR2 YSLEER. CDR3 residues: CASSRQANKDTQYF. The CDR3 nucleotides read TGCGCCAGCAGCCGACAGGCCAACAAAGATACGCAGTATTTT.

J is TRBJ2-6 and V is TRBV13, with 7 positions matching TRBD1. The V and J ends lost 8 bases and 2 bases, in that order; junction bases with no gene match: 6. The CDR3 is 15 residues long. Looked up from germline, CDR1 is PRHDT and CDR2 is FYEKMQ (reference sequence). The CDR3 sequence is CASGNRGAGANVLTF. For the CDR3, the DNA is TGTGCCAGCGGGAACAGGGGAGCTGGGGCCAACGTCCTGACTTTC. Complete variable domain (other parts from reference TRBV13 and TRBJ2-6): AAGVIQSPRHLIKEKRETATLKCYPIPRHDTVYWYQQGPGQDPQFLISFYEKMQSDKGSIPDRFSAQQFSDYHSELNMSSLELGDSALYFCASGNRGAGANVLTFGAGSRLTVL.

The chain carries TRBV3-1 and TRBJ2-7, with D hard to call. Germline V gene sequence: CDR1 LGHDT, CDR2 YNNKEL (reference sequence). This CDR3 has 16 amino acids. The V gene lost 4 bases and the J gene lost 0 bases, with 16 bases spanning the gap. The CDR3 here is CASSPRRFFFSYEQYF. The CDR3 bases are TGTGCCAGCAGCCCAAGACGCTTCTTCTTCTCCTACGAGCAGTACTTC.

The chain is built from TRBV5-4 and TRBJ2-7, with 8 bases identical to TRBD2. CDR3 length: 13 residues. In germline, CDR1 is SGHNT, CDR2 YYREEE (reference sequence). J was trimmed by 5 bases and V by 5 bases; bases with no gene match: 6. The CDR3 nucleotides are TGTGCCAGCAGATCCGGGACTAGAGACGAGCAGTACTTC. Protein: CASRSGTRDEQYF.

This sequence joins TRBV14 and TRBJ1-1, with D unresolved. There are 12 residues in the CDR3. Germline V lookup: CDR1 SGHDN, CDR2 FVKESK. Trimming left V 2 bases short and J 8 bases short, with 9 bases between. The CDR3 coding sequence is TGTGCCAGCAGCCAATGGGCCAGGGAAGCTTTCTTT. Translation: CASSQWAREAFF.